Each of the 26 T cell receptor beta chains below was sequenced from the same sample in a study of T-cell memory formation after mild COVID-19. MiXCR, applied by TCRdb to the 5' RACE reads, yields one record per CDR3 protein. The sample shows hundreds of thousands of distinct CDR3 sequences, about a sixth of them seen only once. The specimen sequenced was PBMCs or a T cell subset sorted from them (not recorded which). These TCRs come from a man between 18 and 35 years old who had mild COVID-19 (a few samples of this study predate the infection). Cell type and time point are not known.

The rearrangement links TRBV5-1 to TRBJ1-2; TRBD1 is a possible D gene (5 bases). V was cut by 1 base and J by 4 bases, with 17 bases left in between. This CDR3 spans 16 amino acids. Germline CDR1 reads SGHRS; CDR2 reads YFSETQ. The CDR3 DNA reads as TGCGCCAGCAGCTTGAGACCCTCCTACAGGATCTATGGCTACACCTTC. It is translated as CASSLRPSYRIYGYTF.

This chain uses TRBV5-1 with TRBJ2-5, with D possibly being TRBD1 (6 bases). The V end was cut by 4 bases, the J end by 5 bases, with 18 bases between. Germline V CDR1 and CDR2: SGHRS, YFSETQ. The CDR3 sequence is 15 residues long. CDR3 residues: CASSGNGQLGETQYF. CDR3 coding DNA: TGCGCCAGCAGCGGTAACGGACAGCTCGGGGAGACCCAGTACTTC.

V is TRBV29-1 and J is TRBJ1-1; D remains unclear. Germline CDR1 and CDR2: SQVTM and ANQGSEA. V gave up 4 bases and J gave up 4 bases, with 4 bases separating them. The CDR3 extends over 10 amino acids. CDR3 sequence reads: CSVAGTEAFF. The CDR3 region has the DNA TGCAGCGTTGCCGGCACTGAAGCTTTCTTT. Together with reference TRBV29-1 and TRBJ1-1, the CDR3 gives the full variable domain: SAVISQKPSRDICQRGTSLTIQCQVDSQVTMMFWYRQQPGQSLTLIATANQGSEATYESGFVIDKFPISRPNLTFSTLTVSNMSPEDSSIYLCSVAGTEAFFGQGTRLTVV.

This clonotype was picked up a small number of times. The chain is built from TRBV27 and TRBJ2-3; D is possibly TRBD1 (6 bases). The CDR3 has 16 residues. Germline CDR1 and CDR2: MNHEY and SMNVEV (reference sequence). Trimming pared 5 bases from V and 2 bases from J, leaving 17 bases between. CDR3 sequence: CASSPGTSALTDTQYF. CDR3 coding DNA: TGTGCCAGCAGTCCCGGGACATCCGCCCTCACAGATACGCAGTATTTT.

This clonotype occurred a few times. The chain combines TRBV7-2 with TRBJ2-3, with TRBD2 matching over 10 bases. Germline-derived CDR1 and CDR2 are SGHTA and FQGNSA. V dropped 5 bases and J dropped 6; count of bases not matched to a gene: 11. The CDR3 is made up of 16 amino acids. The CDR3 loop reads CASSPQGTSGADTQYF. The DNA of the CDR3 is TGTGCCAGCAGCCCACAAGGAACTAGCGGGGCCGATACGCAGTATTTT.

This clonotype was found many times. The V call is TRBV5-1, the J call TRBJ2-3; D remains unclear. Germline V gene data show CDR1 as SGHRS and CDR2 as YFSETQ. V lost 0 bases and J lost 4, with 9 bases in between. There are 14 residues in the CDR3. The DNA of the CDR3 is TGCGCCAGCAGCTTGGTAGCTGGGCCAGATACGCAGTATTTT. Protein product: CASSLVAGPDTQYF. The full variable domain, rest sourced from reference TRBV5-1 and TRBJ2-3, is KAGVTQTPRYLIKTRGQQVTLSCSPISGHRSVSWYQQTPGQGLQFLFEYFSETQRNKGNFPGRFSGRQFSNSRSEMNVSTLELGDSALYLCASSLVAGPDTQYFGPGTRLTVL.

This clonotype was observed many times. The rearrangement links TRBV7-2 to TRBJ2-5; D remains unclear. Looked up from germline, CDR1 is SGHTA and CDR2 is FQGNSA. With 2 bases removed from V and 5 bases from J, the gap between germline ends came to 9 bases. The CDR3 is 13 amino acids. CDR3: CASSLIGWETQYF. The CDR3 coding sequence is TGTGCCAGCAGCTTAATTGGGTGGGAGACCCAGTACTTC.

Only one count was recorded for this clonotype. The DNA for the CDR3 is TGTGCCAGCTCCCTCTCCCTAGCGGGGGACCAAGAGACCCAGTACTTC. It yields the protein CASSLSLAGDQETQYF. The rearrangement links TRBV18 to TRBJ2-5, with 10 bases matching TRBD2. Germline lookup yields CDR1 KGHSH and CDR2 LQKENI. V lost 6 bases, J lost 0 bases, and 7 bases stayed unmatched. The CDR3 runs to 16 residues.

The chain uses TRBV19 and TRBJ2-3, with D possibly called TRBD1 or TRBD2 (5 bases each). Germline V gene data show CDR1 as LNHDA and CDR2 as SQIVND (reference sequence). The CDR3 sequence is 18 residues long. V gave up 4 bases and J gave up 7 bases, with 27 bases separating them. CDR3 DNA sequence: TGTGCCAGTAGTACCGCCCGGGGCGACAGCCATTGGACATATACGCAGTATTTT. Translation: CASSTARGDSHWTYTQYF.

The chain employs TRBV20-1 and TRBJ1-1; D unresolved. The CDR3 totals 16 residues. Germline assignment: CDR1 DFQATT and CDR2 SNEGSKA (reference sequence). Trimming left V 0 bases short and J 8 bases short, with 22 bases between. CDR3 DNA: TGCAGTGCTAGAGATCTAGGTGGCCCAGCAGCCAGGGAAGCTTTCTTT. Translation: CSARDLGGPAAREAFF.

This chain uses TRBV6-2 or TRBV6-3 with TRBJ2-7, with TRBD2 identical over 10 bases. The CDR3 is 16 residues long. The J segment lost 4 bases and the V segment lost 0 bases, leaving 6 bases of the junction unmatched. Germline CDR1 and CDR2: MNHEY and SVGEGT. CDR3 loop: CASSYSPLAGAYEQYF. For the CDR3, the DNA is TGTGCCAGCAGTTACTCCCCCCTAGCGGGGGCATACGAGCAGTACTTC.

This clonotype has just a few counts. V and J are TRBV12-3 or TRBV12-4 and TRBJ2-7; 7 nucleotides align to TRBD2. The CDR3 has 14 residues. V was pared by 6 bases and J by 5 bases, with 10 bases of the junction left unmatched. The CDR3 loop reads CASRTFGGINEQYF. For the CDR3, the DNA is TGTGCCAGCAGGACCTTCGGGGGGATTAACGAGCAGTACTTC.

This clonotype has just one count. This chain connects TRBV19 to TRBJ1-2; 8 bases match TRBD1. This CDR3 comprises 14 residues. Germline loops: CDR1 LNHDA, CDR2 SQIVND (reference sequence). V lost 7 bases, J lost 8 bases, and 12 bases stayed unmatched. For the CDR3, the DNA is TGTGCCAGTACCTCACAGCCAACAGGGGGAGGCTACACCTTC. Translated, it gives CASTSQPTGGGYTF.

This chain joins TRBV6-6 and TRBJ1-5; the match to TRBD1 covers 8 bases. Germline V gives CDR1 MNHNY, CDR2 SVGAGI (reference sequence). Losses at the gene ends were 4 bases for V and 7 bases for J; bases not matched to a gene: 6. The CDR3 contains 14 residues. DNA for the CDR3: TGTGCCAGCAGTTCTGACAGGGGTGGACAGCCCCAGCATTTT. This encodes CASSSDRGGQPQHF.

The table lists this clonotype with a few counts. The rearrangement uses TRBV7-2 and TRBJ1-1, with a weak D call TRBD1 (6 bases). Trimming stripped 0 bases from V and 7 bases from J, with 15 bases between. This CDR3 is built from 15 residues. The germline V gene encodes CDR1 SGHTA and CDR2 FQGNSA. CDR3 nucleotide sequence: TGTGCCAGCAGCTTAGCAGGGACACGTCCTGGTGAAGCTTTCTTT. Its protein product is CASSLAGTRPGEAFF.

V usage is TRBV15 and J usage is TRBJ2-3; D gene ambiguous. Trimming cost V 1 base and J 2 bases, with 10 bases left between them. Germline V gene lookup returns CDR1 LNHNV and CDR2 YYDKDF (reference sequence). The CDR3 is made up of 15 amino acids. The CDR3 spells CATSRVGSPTDTQYF. The CDR3 bases are TGTGCCACCAGCAGAGTCGGCAGCCCCACAGATACGCAGTATTTT.

The rearrangement uses TRBV2 and TRBJ1-2; no clear D gene. Germline V gene data show CDR1 as SNHLY and CDR2 as FYNNEI. Deletions cut 6 bases from V and 8 bases from J, with 10 bases between. The CDR3 has 11 residues. In DNA form, the CDR3 reads TGTGCCAGCAGCCCGAACAGAGGCTACACCTTC. Translation gives CASSPNRGYTF.

In this sample, this clonotype turned up a few times. The chain carries TRBV27 and TRBJ1-1, with TRBD1 matching over 8 bases. After removal of 3 bases from V and 11 bases from J, the junction contained 8 bases not matched to a gene. The CDR3 has 13 amino acids. CDR1 MNHEY and CDR2 SMNVEV come from the germline V gene (reference sequence). The CDR3 loop is CASSLRQGAVAFF. The DNA of the CDR3 is TGTGCCAGCAGTTTGAGGCAGGGGGCAGTTGCTTTCTTT.

The V and J genes are TRBV29-1 and TRBJ2-7; a weak D match, TRBD2 (7 bases). The CDR3 has 12 amino acids. The germline V gene has CDR1 SQVTM and CDR2 ANQGSEA. V was pared by 4 bases and J by 8 bases, with 15 bases between. The CDR3 sequence: CSVGKGGSQQYF. The DNA of the CDR3 is TGCAGCGTTGGGAAGGGGGGGAGCCAGCAGTACTTC.

This clonotype was recorded a few times. V and J are TRBV18 and TRBJ2-7; the match to TRBD1 covers 7 bases. Trimming removed 2 bases from V and 6 bases from J; junction bases left unmatched: 7. The germline V gene has CDR1 KGHSH and CDR2 LQKENI. The CDR3 covers 14 residues. CDR3 coding DNA: TGTGCCAGCTCACCAGGGAACAGGGGCTCCGAGCAGTACGTC. Translated, it gives CASSPGNRGSEQYV.

This clonotype was seen a few times. The V call is TRBV3-1, the J call TRBJ1-3; no firm D call. V lost 1 base, J lost 4 bases, and 11 bases lay in between. The CDR3 has 15 amino acids. The germline V gene has CDR1 LGHDT and CDR2 YNNKEL (reference sequence). The CDR3, as DNA: TGTGCCAGCAGCCAAGGCGTGGTAGGGGGAAACACCATATATTTT. This encodes CASSQGVVGGNTIYF.

This clonotype appeared many times. The chain couples TRBV4-1 to TRBJ1-6; D is perhaps TRBD1 (6 bases). The CDR3 sequence is 16 residues long. Germline V gives CDR1 MGHRA, CDR2 YSYEKL. V shed 0 bases and J shed 10 bases, with 16 bases lying between them. The CDR3 sequence is CASSQELSGVGSPLHF. In DNA form, the CDR3 reads TGCGCCAGCAGCCAAGAGCTGTCAGGGGTGGGCTCACCCCTCCACTTT.

The rearrangement links TRBV12-3 or TRBV12-4 to TRBJ2-7, with 9 bases fitting TRBD1. Trimming cost V 0 bases and J 7 bases; bases outside gene matches: 7. The CDR3 spans 15 residues. The CDR3 region is CASSLAPGQGWEQYF. DNA of the CDR3: TGTGCCAGCAGTTTAGCCCCGGGACAGGGCTGGGAGCAGTACTTC.

This clonotype was seen a few times. This chain links TRBV12-3 or TRBV12-4 with TRBJ1-2, with D perhaps matching TRBD1 (6 bases). The CDR3 loop spans 16 amino acids. V gave up 4 bases and J gave up 0 bases, with 15 bases separating them. The CDR3 coding sequence is TGTGCCAGCAGTTACGACTTGGGGGCTACTAACTATGGCTACACCTTC. It specifies CASSYDLGATNYGYTF.

This clonotype was detected a few times. The chain has TRBV20-1 and TRBJ1-1, with 9 bases matching TRBD1. Germline CDR1 is DFQATT and CDR2 is SNEGSKA (reference sequence). This CDR3 spans 15 amino acids. The V segment lost 0 bases and the J segment 1 base; nucleotides outside the gene matches: 3. CDR3 residues: CSARDPGQGNTEAFF. CDR3 coding DNA: TGCAGTGCTAGAGATCCGGGACAGGGGAACACTGAAGCTTTCTTT.

The chain recombines TRBV9 with TRBJ2-5, with 8 bases identical to TRBD2. This CDR3 comprises 17 residues. Germline-derived CDR1 and CDR2 are SGDLS and YYNGEE. The junction had 14 bases not matched to a gene; V was cut back by 3 bases and J by 4 bases. CDR3 region: CASSEGPGGRARETQYF. CDR3 nucleotides: TGTGCCAGCAGCGAGGGTCCGGGGGGGCGCGCCCGAGAGACCCAGTACTTC.